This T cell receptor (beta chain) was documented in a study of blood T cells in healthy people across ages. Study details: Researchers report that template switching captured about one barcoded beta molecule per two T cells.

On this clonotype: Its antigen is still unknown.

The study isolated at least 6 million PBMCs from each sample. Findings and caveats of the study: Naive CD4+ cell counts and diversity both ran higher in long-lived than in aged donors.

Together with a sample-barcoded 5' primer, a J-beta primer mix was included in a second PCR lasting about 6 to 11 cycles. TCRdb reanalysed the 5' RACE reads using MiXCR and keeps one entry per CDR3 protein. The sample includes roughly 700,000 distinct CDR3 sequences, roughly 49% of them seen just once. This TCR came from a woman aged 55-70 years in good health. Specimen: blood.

In DNA, the CDR3 is TGTGCCAGCAGCACCGTTCCGCTGGCGGGACCCCTCTACGAGCAGTACTTC. Translated, it gives CASSTVPLAGPLYEQYF. The chain joins TRBV7-2 to TRBJ2-4; weak D call: TRBD2 (6 bases). The J call may be in error: the DNA end matches TRBJ2-7 better. Germline-derived CDR1 and CDR2 are SGHTA and FQGNSA. The CDR3 consists of 17 residues.